This T cell receptor (beta chain) came from a study of shared clonotypes between healthy human individuals. On the study more broadly: Each donor's CD4 naive and CD4 memory cells filled three plates apiece, CD8 naive two, and CD8 memory one.

General study points: Despite large depth, sorted-subset datasets appeared incompletely sequenced.

Generated by immunoSEQ multiplex PCR, the TCRdb table keeps only in-frame clones and is missing some. Counted here are about 2 million clones, approximately 95% occurring once; the ten biggest clones make up more than 0.95%. Naivety among CD8 cells was defined by CD45RO negativity and positive CCR7 selection, thereby excluding terminally differentiated effector memory CD45RA+ cells. Remarks on this clone: The antigen is undetermined.

CDR1 and CDR2 (germline): MNHEY, SMNVEV (reference sequence). The CDR3 extends over 16 amino acids. V lost 0 bases to trimming and J lost 0 bases, with 12 bases between them. The receptor was isolated from a man aged 18-30 years in good health. The rearrangement uses TRBV27 and TRBJ2-7; maybe TRBD1 (6 bases). Material: naive CD8+ T cells sorted from blood. In nucleotides, the CDR3 is TGTGCCAGCAGTTTATCGCTGGACAGCAGCTCCTACGAGCAGTACTTC. Encoded protein: CASSLSLDSSSYEQYF.